This is a list of T cell receptor beta chains from one sample in a study of OX40 agonist ivuxolimab in advanced cancers. The assay was immunoSEQ multiplex PCR, and TCRdb's table has in-frame clones only and misses some. This table holds approximately 35,000 clones, about 74% found once. The specimen was CD4+ or CD8+ T cells sorted from blood, collected in a trial of the OX40 agonist ivuxolimab. The receptor set was obtained from an adult with an advanced solid tumor such as melanoma, head and neck, liver or kidney cancer. Each CDR3 is given with its conserved first and last residue. D genes are given only for firm matches. Size values are once, few and many counts, or a class for expanded clones, and some rows have none.

d_gene	abundance	v_gene	j_gene	CDR3nt	CDR3aa
.	.	TRBV2	TRBJ2-7	TGTGCCAGCCGACAGGTCACCTACGAGCAGTACTTC	CASRQVTYEQYF
.	.	TRBV6-1	TRBJ2-1	TGTGCCAGCAGCACTGTCAGCTCCTACAATGAGCAGTTCTTC	CASSTVSSYNEQFF
.	few	TRBV7-3	TRBJ2-6	TGTGCCAGCAGCTCCACGACAGCCTCTGGGGCCAACGTCCTGACTTTC	CASSSTTASGANVLTF
TRBD1	.	TRBV9	TRBJ1-2	TGTGCCAGCAGCGCACCGGGACAGAACTATGGCTACACCTTC	CASSAPGQNYGYTF
.	.	TRBV5-1	TRBJ1-1	TGCGCCAGCAGGATGTGGGGTATGGACACTGAAGCTTTCTTT	CASRMWGMDTEAFF
.	.	TRBV6-1	TRBJ2-1	TGTGCCAGCAGTGTCCGGGACAACTCCTACAATGAGCAGTTCTTC	CASSVRDNSYNEQFF
TRBD1	.	TRBV5-5	TRBJ2-7	TGTGCCAGCAGCTGGGGACAGGGTTCTGGCGAGCAGTACTTC	CASSWGQGSGEQYF
.	.	TRBV7-6	TRBJ2-5	TGTGCCAGCAGCTTAGAGGGGACACAAGAGACCCAGTACTTC	CASSLEGTQETQYF
TRBD1	once	TRBV19	TRBJ2-5	TGTGCCAGTAGACACAGGGGACAAGAGACCCAGTACTTC	CASRHRGQETQYF
.	.	TRBV5-8	TRBJ1-2	TGTGCCAGCAGCTTGGGGAGGTCAGGGGATAGCCTCTATGGCTACACCTTC	CASSLGRSGDSLYGYTF
TRBD1	.	TRBV5-1	TRBJ1-4	TGCGCCAGCAGCTTCGGACAGGGAAACGAAAAACTGTTTTTT	CASSFGQGNEKLFF
TRBD1	.	TRBV18	TRBJ2-7	TGTGCCAGCTCACTCTCGTCCGGGACAGGGGGATCCGAGCAGTACTTC	CASSLSSGTGGSEQYF
.	.	TRBV7-2	TRBJ1-1	TGTGCCAGCAGCTTAGATCATGCCGACACTGAAGCTTTCTTT	CASSLDHADTEAFF
TRBD1	.	TRBV5-1	TRBJ2-3	TGCGCCAGCAGCGGGGGACAGTTCACAGATACGCAGTATTTT	CASSGGQFTDTQYF
.	.	TRBV7-2	TRBJ2-3	TGTGCCAGCAATCCAGGCACAGATACGCAGTATTTT	CASNPGTDTQYF
.	.	TRBV5-8	TRBJ1-1	TGTGCCAGCAGCTTGAAAGTAAGGGCCACTGAAGCTTTCTTT	CASSLKVRATEAFF
.	.	TRBV5-1	TRBJ2-3	TGCGCCAGCAGTCCGACAGGTACGGATACGCAGTATTTT	CASSPTGTDTQYF
TRBD1	.	TRBV6-5	TRBJ1-1	TGTGCCAGCAGTTCTTTAGGGGGCAGGAACACTGAAGCTTTCTTT	CASSSLGGRNTEAFF
TRBD2	.	TRBV10-3	TRBJ2-1	TGTGCCATCAGTGTTAGCGGGGGTATTTTAGAGAGTGAGCAGTTCTTC	CAISVSGGILESEQFF
.	.	TRBV7-3	TRBJ1-2	TGTGCCAGCAGCTTAAACGGTCAGGGGCGCGGTTTCTATGGCTACACCTTC	CASSLNGQGRGFYGYTF
.	.	TRBV30	TRBJ2-7	TGTGCCTGGAGTGGGCCGGGACGGGGAAGGGAGCAGTACTTC	CAWSGPGRGREQYF
TRBD2	.	TRBV5-1	TRBJ2-3	TGCGCCAGCAGCTTGTTTAGCGGGGGGCTTAGCACAGATACGCAGTATTTT	CASSLFSGGLSTDTQYF
.	.	TRBV9	TRBJ2-1	TGTGCCAGCAACGTATCTGGGTACTACAATGAGCAGTTCTTC	CASNVSGYYNEQFF
.	few	TRBV7-3	TRBJ1-2	TGTGCCAGCAGCCAGGGGTCAGGGGTGGCGGGCTACACCTTC	CASSQGSGVAGYTF
.	.	TRBV27	TRBJ1-1	TGTGCCAGCAGTTTCGGGCTTACAGGGAAAGCTTTCTTT	CASSFGLTGKAFF
TRBD1	.	TRBV4-1	TRBJ1-1	TGCGTCAGCAGCCAATCGGGACAGTCTGAAGCTTTCTTT	CVSSQSGQSEAFF
TRBD1	.	TRBV5-6	TRBJ2-2	TGTGCCAGCAGTTCCGGGACAGGGGGCTCCTGGAACACCGGGGAGCTGTTTTTT	CASSSGTGGSWNTGELFF
TRBD1	.	TRBV9	TRBJ2-3	TGTGCCAGCAGCGTAATGGGACAGGGGTCAGATACGCAGTATTTT	CASSVMGQGSDTQYF
.	.	TRBV6-5	TRBJ2-2	TGTGCCAGCAGTTACGTCCCTAGGGGGATCGGGGAGCTGTTTTTT	CASSYVPRGIGELFF
.	medium-sized	TRBV6-5	TRBJ1-3	TGTGCCAGCGGCGGGGACCAGAACTCTGGAAACACCATATATTTT	CASGGDQNSGNTIYF
.	.	TRBV5-1	TRBJ1-2	TGCGCCAGCAGCTTGGAGTTTACAGGGATTGGCTATGGCTACACCTTC	CASSLEFTGIGYGYTF
TRBD2	few	TRBV7-2	TRBJ2-4	TGTGCCAGCAGCTTAGCGCACGGCGGGGGGGGCAAAAACATTCAGTACTTC	CASSLAHGGGGKNIQYF
.	.	TRBV7-9	TRBJ1-1	TGTGCCAGCAGCCAACAGGCAGACACTGAAGCTTTCTTT	CASSQQADTEAFF
.	.	TRBV5-4	TRBJ1-3	TGTGCCAGCAGCCAGAAGGGAAACACCATATATTTT	CASSQKGNTIYF
.	.	TRBV5-1	TRBJ2-7	TGCGCCAGCAGGGGGTGGGACAAGCAGTACGAGCAGTACTTC	CASRGWDKQYEQYF
.	.	TRBV7-9	TRBJ2-5	TGTGCCAGCAGCTCCACAGAGACCCAGTACTTC	CASSSTETQYF
.	once	TRBV18	TRBJ2-5	TGTGCCAGCTCACCAGGGGACATCTATCCCCAGTACTTC	CASSPGDIYPQYF
.	.	TRBV7-3	TRBJ1-1	TGTGCCAGCAGCTTACGCCCGGGTAGGTTGAACACTGAAGCTTTCTTT	CASSLRPGRLNTEAFF
TRBD1	medium-sized	TRBV11-2	TRBJ1-6	TGTGCCAGCAGCTCGAACAGGGGCGCGTATAGTTCACCCCTCCACTTT	CASSSNRGAYSSPLHF
.	few	TRBV5-5	TRBJ2-3	TGTGCCAGCAGCCTCACAGGGTCATTGCCAGATACGCAGTATTTT	CASSLTGSLPDTQYF
TRBD1	.	TRBV6-5	TRBJ1-3	TGTGCCAGCAGTACCCGGGACAGGGTTGGAAACACCATATATTTT	CASSTRDRVGNTIYF
.	.	TRBV6-6	TRBJ1-1	TGTGCCAGCAGTAGAGGGACGGGGCTCTCTGAAGCTTTCTTT	CASSRGTGLSEAFF
.	few	TRBV6-6	TRBJ2-1	TGTGCCAGCCTCCCGGGCAGGGTGAATGAGCAGTTCTTC	CASLPGRVNEQFF
.	.	TRBV5-1	TRBJ2-1	TGCGCCAGCAGGTCCCGGGACGCAAGGGATGAGCAGTTCTTC	CASRSRDARDEQFF
TRBD2	.	TRBV4-2	TRBJ2-3	TGTGCCAGCAGCCAAGATCTGAGCGGGACCCGGGATACGCAGTATTTT	CASSQDLSGTRDTQYF
.	once	TRBV5-4	TRBJ1-2	TGTGCCAGCAGCTTGGCACGGGACGTCTATGGCTACACCTTC	CASSLARDVYGYTF
TRBD2	.	TRBV18	TRBJ2-3	TGTGCCAGCTCACCGGGACTAGCGAGGGCAGATACGCAGTATTTT	CASSPGLARADTQYF
TRBD1	few	TRBV5-6	TRBJ2-2	TGTGCCAGCAGCCAGGACAGGGTGGACACCGGGGAGCTGTTTTTT	CASSQDRVDTGELFF